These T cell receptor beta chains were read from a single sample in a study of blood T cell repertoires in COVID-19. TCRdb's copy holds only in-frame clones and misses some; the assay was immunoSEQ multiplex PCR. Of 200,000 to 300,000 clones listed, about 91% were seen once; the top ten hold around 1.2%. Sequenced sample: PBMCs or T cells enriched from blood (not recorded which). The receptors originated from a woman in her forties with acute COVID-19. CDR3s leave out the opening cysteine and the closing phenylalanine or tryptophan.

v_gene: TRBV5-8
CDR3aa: ASSLGTSGSKGETQY

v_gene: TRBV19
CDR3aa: ASSIRRQEPSYNSPLH

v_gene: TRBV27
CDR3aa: ASSSQGRRGDNEQF

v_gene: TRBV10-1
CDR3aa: ASSDKQGSSYNEQF

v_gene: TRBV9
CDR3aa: ASSPLGLSYGYT

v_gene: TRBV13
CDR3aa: ASSVGTPDVNTEAF

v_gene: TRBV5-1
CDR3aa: ASSLGTGLNTEAF

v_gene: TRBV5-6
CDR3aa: ASSQGGHEQF

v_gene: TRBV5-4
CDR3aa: ASSLRLAGGHLDEQF

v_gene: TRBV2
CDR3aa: ASSPSGGETQY

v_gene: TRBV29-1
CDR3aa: SVDRGGYTEAF

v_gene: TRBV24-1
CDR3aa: ATSDPGQGEAF

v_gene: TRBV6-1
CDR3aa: ASSVGQGWGRSEAF

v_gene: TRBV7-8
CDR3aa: ASSFPEEVASTDTQY

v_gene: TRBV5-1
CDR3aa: ASSLDANQPQH

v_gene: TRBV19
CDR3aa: ASKGGTASNYGYT

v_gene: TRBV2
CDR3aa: ASSGWDRVNTEAF

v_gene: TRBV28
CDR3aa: ASFGTSDNEQF

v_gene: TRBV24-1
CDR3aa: ATSDTGTGGGYT

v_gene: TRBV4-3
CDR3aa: ASSQTYRNSGNTIY

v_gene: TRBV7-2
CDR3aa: ASITGTGAPTDSPLH

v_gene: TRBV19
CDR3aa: ASSFQGGGELF

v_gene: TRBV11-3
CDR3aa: ASSLDRNTEAF

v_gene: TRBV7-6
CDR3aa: ASRPGQGTSGNTIY

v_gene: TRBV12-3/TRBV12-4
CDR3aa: ASSPPSNTEAF

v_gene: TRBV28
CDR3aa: ASSPSDRARNEKLF

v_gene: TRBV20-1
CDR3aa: SASSGVGRSSYEQY

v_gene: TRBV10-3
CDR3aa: AIGDRGSPMRDTGELF

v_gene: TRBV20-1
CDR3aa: SLTGNYGYT

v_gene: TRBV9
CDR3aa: ASSVDRGGRTEAF

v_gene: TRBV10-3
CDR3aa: AISGIDSPYGYT

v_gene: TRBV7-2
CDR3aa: ASSPDRGTNEKLF

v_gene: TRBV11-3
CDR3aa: ASSFPGQGWGYT

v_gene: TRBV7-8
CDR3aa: ASSLALAGEPSSYNEQF

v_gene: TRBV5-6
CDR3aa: ASSLDRNTGELF

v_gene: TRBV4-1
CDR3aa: ASSQRQGDSNQPQH

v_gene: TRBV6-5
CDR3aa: ASRDRLEKLF

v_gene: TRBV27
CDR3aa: ASSPLAGSLEQY

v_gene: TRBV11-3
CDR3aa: ASSLVASGTDTQY

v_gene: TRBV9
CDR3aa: ASSSGQRNTGELF

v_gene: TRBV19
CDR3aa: ASSYRDRGLNEQF

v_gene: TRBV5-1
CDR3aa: ASMAVVDNEQF

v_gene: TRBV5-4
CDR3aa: ASSLSSGYSYEQY

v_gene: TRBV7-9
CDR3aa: ASSLVQGANNEQF

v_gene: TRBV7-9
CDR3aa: ASSRQGGFKNIQY

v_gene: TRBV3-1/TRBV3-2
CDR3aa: ASSQGTANSPLH

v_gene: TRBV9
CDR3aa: ASSPQIHTDTQY

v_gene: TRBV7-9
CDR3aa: ASSLGRGGAQETQY

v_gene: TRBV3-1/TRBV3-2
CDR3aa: ASSPYTGQGYPEAF

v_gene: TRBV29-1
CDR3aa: SGIGDRVSGELF

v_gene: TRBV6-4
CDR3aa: ASSKRSGSTSQYNEQF

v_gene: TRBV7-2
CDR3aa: ASSLAGGVAGGELF